Listed below are T cell receptor beta chains from one sample, sequenced in a study of T-cell reconstitution after alpha-beta-depleted transplantation in children. TCRdb re-called the PCR reads with MiXCR, one entry per CDR3 protein. In the table there are just over 950,000 distinct CDR3 sequences, under 30% of which are singletons. Sequencing used PBMCs, mostly from graft donor cells, obtained 360 days after TCRalphabeta/CD19-depleted stem cell transplant. The receptors were sampled from a boy younger than two who had a stem cell transplant for SCID, so the T cells may come from the graft donor. CDR3s include the opening cysteine and the closing phenylalanine or tryptophan. The order of the fields is clone size, J gene, D gene, V gene, CDR3 DNA, CDR3 protein. D genes are given only for firm matches. Expanded clones are given a class, and other clones once, few, many or no size at all.

few TRBJ2-1 TRBD1 TRBV7-2 TGTGCCAGCAGCCCCTCGGGCAGGGGGTATCGCAATGAGCAGTTCTTC CASSPSGRGYRNEQFF
NA TRBJ2-7 NA TRBV28 TGTGCCAGCAGTCTGACCGGGACCGAGAGCTCCTACGAGCAGTACTTC CASSLTGTESSYEQYF
few TRBJ2-3 TRBD2 TRBV5-1 TGCGCCAGCAGCTTGGCCATGGTAGCGGGGGCGTCGACGCAGTATTTT CASSLAMVAGASTQYF
NA TRBJ2-1 NA TRBV12-3/TRBV12-4 TGTGCCAGCAGTAGACTAGTTGGTGAGCAGTTCTTC CASSRLVGEQFF
once TRBJ2-3 TRBD2 TRBV12-3/TRBV12-4 TGTGCCAGCAGCTCTGGAGGACTAGCCGGTATTCGTCTGTATTTT CASSSGGLAGIRLYF
NA TRBJ1-1 NA TRBV28 TGTGCCAGCAGTTTAGGGAGCGGTAGGAGGGCTTTCTTT CASSLGSGRRAFF
NA TRBJ2-3 TRBD2 TRBV29-1 TGCAGCGTTGGGGCTAGCGGTTTCACAGATACGCAGTATTTT CSVGASGFTDTQYF
NA TRBJ2-7 NA TRBV2 TGTGCCAGCAGCCCAAATCCGGGACGGATTTCCTACGAGCAGTACTTC CASSPNPGRISYEQYF
few TRBJ2-3 NA TRBV28 TGTGCCAGCAGTTTTCGGACCTCCGGGAAAGATACGCAGTATTTT CASSFRTSGKDTQYF
NA TRBJ1-5 TRBD1 TRBV5-1 TGCGCCAGCAGCCCGACCCCTCAGGGGGCCAGCAATCAGCCCCAGCATTTT CASSPTPQGASNQPQHF
many TRBJ1-4 TRBD1 TRBV11-2 TGTGCCAGCAGCGGGAGACAGGGTGGCAATGAAAAACTGTTTTTT CASSGRQGGNEKLFF
NA TRBJ2-2 TRBD2 TRBV20-1 TGCAGTGCTCCGGGGGGGGGCACCGGGGAGCTGTTTTTT CSAPGGGTGELFF
few TRBJ2-7 TRBD2 TRBV11-2 TGTGCCAGCAGCTTATTGGTCAGTGGACTAGCGGGGGCGTGGGCTTACGAGCAGTACTTC CASSLLVSGLAGAWAYEQYF
NA TRBJ1-2 NA TRBV3-1 TGTGCCAGCAGCCAATCGGAAAACCAAGGCTACACCTTC CASSQSENQGYTF
few TRBJ2-5 TRBD1 TRBV6-1 TGTGCCAGCAATCCTCGACAGGGTGCTTTCCAAGAGACCCAGTACTTC CASNPRQGAFQETQYF
NA TRBJ1-1 TRBD1 TRBV3-1 TGTGCCAGCAGCCCAGGGCCGGGGACAGGGGAAGCTTTCTTT CASSPGPGTGEAFF
NA TRBJ2-4 NA TRBV4-1 TGCGCCAGCAGCGACCCTGAGTGGGGGTTAATGTACTTC CASSDPEWGLMYF
few TRBJ2-5 NA TRBV5-5 TGTGCCAGCAGCTTGGTGTCGCTAGCAGGTCAAGAGACCCAGTACTTC CASSLVSLAGQETQYF
few TRBJ2-1 NA TRBV20-1 TGCAGTGCTAGAGGGGTAGAACCTTCGAGCTCCTACAATGAGCAGTTCTTC CSARGVEPSSSYNEQFF
NA TRBJ2-7 NA TRBV12-3/TRBV12-4 TGTGCCAGCAGTTCCACAGGGAGAAACGAGCAGTACTTC CASSSTGRNEQYF
NA TRBJ2-4 NA TRBV30 TGTGCCTGGAGCCTGTTTGGGGGAAACATTCAGTACTTC CAWSLFGGNIQYF
NA TRBJ2-3 TRBD2 TRBV12-3/TRBV12-4 TGTGCCAGAACAAGGCGGCCAGCGCGGGGGGTCACAGATACGCAGTATTTT CARTRRPARGVTDTQYF
many TRBJ2-2 NA TRBV7-3 TGTGCCAGCAGCTTAACGGGGGTAACCGGGGAGCTGTTTTTT CASSLTGVTGELFF
few TRBJ1-4 NA TRBV29-1 TGCAGCGTTTCGACGGCAACTAATGAAAAACTGTTTTTT CSVSTATNEKLFF
NA TRBJ1-3 NA TRBV29-1 TGCAGCGTTGAGACACCTGGAAACACCATATATTTT CSVETPGNTIYF
NA TRBJ1-6 NA TRBV7-9 TGTGCCAGCAGCTTAGCCACAGATTCACCCCTCCACTTT CASSLATDSPLHF
few TRBJ2-7 TRBD2 TRBV11-2 TGTGCCAGCAGCTGGGTAGCGGGGGGGCCCGCCGAGCAGTACTTC CASSWVAGGPAEQYF
NA TRBJ2-7 NA TRBV5-1 TGCGCCAGCAGCTTCGCTCCGGGAGAGATCTCCTACGAGCAGTACTTC CASSFAPGEISYEQYF
NA TRBJ1-1 TRBD1 TRBV5-1 TGCGCCAGCAGCTTGGCCCTACAGGGGATGGGCACTGAAGCTTTCTTT CASSLALQGMGTEAFF
NA TRBJ2-1 TRBD2 TRBV5-1 TGCGCCAGCAGCTTGGTGCGTAGCGGGGGGGCCAACAATGAGCAGTTCTTC CASSLVRSGGANNEQFF
NA TRBJ1-1 NA TRBV7-9 TGTGCCAGCAGCTTAGTTCAAACCACTGAAGCTTTCTTT CASSLVQTTEAFF
few TRBJ2-1 NA TRBV20-1 TGCAGTGCTCCGGGCTTTAATGAGCAGTTCTTC CSAPGFNEQFF
NA TRBJ2-1 TRBD2 TRBV3-1 TGTGCCACCTCCCGAGCTAGCGGGGGGTACAATGAGCAGTTCTTC CATSRASGGYNEQFF
NA TRBJ2-1 NA TRBV15 TGTGCCACCAGCAGAGATTGGGGCCCAAGTTGGAGGAAGAATGAGCAGTTCTTC CATSRDWGPSWRKNEQFF
few TRBJ2-7 NA TRBV5-6 TGTGCCAGCAGCCCGGGCGCAGGGTTCTACGAGCAGTACTTC CASSPGAGFYEQYF
once TRBJ2-7 NA TRBV19 TGTGCCAGTAGTATAGATCGGAGGGGGCCCTACGAGCAGTACTTC CASSIDRRGPYEQYF
few TRBJ2-3 NA TRBV7-9 TGTGCCAGCAGCCCCTGGGGGGGCGACACAGATACGCAGTATTTT CASSPWGGDTDTQYF
few TRBJ2-7 TRBD2 TRBV12-3/TRBV12-4 TGTGCCAGCAGACCTAGCGGGGGGGCTGGGGAGCAGTACTTC CASRPSGGAGEQYF
few TRBJ2-7 NA TRBV5-5 TGTGCCAGCAGCTCAACGTTGGGGACGGCTTCCTACGAGCAGTACTTC CASSSTLGTASYEQYF
NA TRBJ2-2 NA TRBV12-3/TRBV12-4 TGTGCCAGCAGTTCGGTGGGGGGCACCGGGGAGCTGTTTTTT CASSSVGGTGELFF
NA TRBJ2-5 TRBD2 TRBV3-1 TGTGCCAGCAGCCGGCGCAGTGGCTTTAGCGGGGGATCGGGAGAGACCCAGTACTTC CASSRRSGFSGGSGETQYF
NA TRBJ2-3 TRBD2 TRBV6-1 TGTGCCAGCAGACCGCCGGGACTAGCGGGGGCACAGACCACAGATACGCAGTATTTT CASRPPGLAGAQTTDTQYF
NA TRBJ1-3 NA TRBV4-1 TGCGCCAGCAGCCAAGATTGGGGAACTGGAAACACCATATATTTT CASSQDWGTGNTIYF
many TRBJ2-7 NA TRBV12-3/TRBV12-4 TGTGCCAGCAGCTTAAGGGGGACCTACGAGCAGTACTTC CASSLRGTYEQYF
few TRBJ1-1 NA TRBV29-1 TGCAGCGTTGCGGCAGGGGAAACATTTGGTGAAGCTTTCTTT CSVAAGETFGEAFF
few TRBJ1-2 TRBD1 TRBV4-1 TGCGCCAGCAGCCTCAACAGGGGGTCTGGCTACACCTTC CASSLNRGSGYTF
NA TRBJ2-2 NA TRBV20-1 TGCAGTGTAGGTACCGGACACACCGGGGAGCTGTTTTTT CSVGTGHTGELFF
NA TRBJ1-2 NA TRBV2 TGTGCCAGCATAGAAGGAGGGGATTGGAGAGGCTACACCTTC CASIEGGDWRGYTF
few TRBJ2-2 NA TRBV4-1 TGCGCCAGCAGCCAAGTTAAGCGAGGGGCCGGGGAGCTGTTTTTT CASSQVKRGAGELFF
few TRBJ2-1 TRBD2 TRBV7-6 TGTGCCAGCAGCCTTTGGACTAGCGGGGGGGCCAATGAGCAGTTCTTC CASSLWTSGGANEQFF
few TRBJ2-1 NA TRBV13 TGTGCCAGCAGCTTAGGGTATGGTCAGGGGTTCCTATACAATGAGCAGTTCTTC CASSLGYGQGFLYNEQFF
NA TRBJ1-5 NA TRBV4-3 TGCGCCAGCAGCCAAGACCTCTTTAGGGAGGACAATCAGCCCCAGCATTTT CASSQDLFREDNQPQHF
NA TRBJ2-5 TRBD2 TRBV9 TGTGCCAGCAGCGTTGATAGCGGGGGGGCGGGAGAGACCCAGTACTTC CASSVDSGGAGETQYF
NA TRBJ1-2 TRBD1 TRBV7-9 TGTGCCAGCAGCCCGGACAGGGTCGTTTATGGCTACACCTTC CASSPDRVVYGYTF
few TRBJ2-1 NA TRBV4-1 TGCGCCAGCAGCCGTGGGACGGGGGTGTCCTACAATGAGCAGTTCTTC CASSRGTGVSYNEQFF
few TRBJ1-2 NA TRBV3-1 TGTGCCAGCAGCCAAAATGGACAGAACTATGGCTACACCTTC CASSQNGQNYGYTF
NA TRBJ1-6 NA TRBV7-2 TGTGCCAGCAGCTCAGCAGGGTTCAGTAATTCACCCCTCCACTTT CASSSAGFSNSPLHF
many TRBJ1-5 NA TRBV28 TGTGCCAGCAGTTTAGGGGCTCTGGGCAATCAGCCCCAGCATTTT CASSLGALGNQPQHF
NA TRBJ2-1 TRBD2 TRBV5-1 TGCGCCAGCAGCGATAGGAGGGCTAGCGGGGTGTCCAATGAGCAGTTCTTC CASSDRRASGVSNEQFF